These 16 T cell receptor beta chains share one sample of origin, sequenced in a study of T cell repertoires in cytomegalovirus infection. TCRdb reanalysed the reads using MiXCR and keeps one entry per CDR3 protein. This sample has about 250,000 distinct CDR3 sequences; 9% to 15% occur once, and the top ten carry 1.5% to 2%. Sequences were obtained from PBMCs. These TCRs come from a human donor in good health (CMV status not recorded). Some clones in this sample may be carry-over from other donors' samples.

This clonotype appeared a few times. The J gene is TRBJ2-3, the V gene TRBV7-3; D gene uncertain. The germline V gene has CDR1 SGHTA and CDR2 FQGTGA. V was pared by 0 bases and J by 8 bases, with 9 bases between. This CDR3 has 13 residues. CDR3 in amino acids: CASSLTELATQYF. The CDR3 bases are TGTGCCAGCAGCTTAACGGAGTTGGCTACGCAGTATTTT.

This clonotype occurred a few times. The chain combines TRBV6-2 or TRBV6-3 with TRBJ1-2, with 9 positions matching TRBD1. Trimming cost V 7 bases and J 3 bases; bases outside gene matches: 15. CDR3 length: 17 amino acids. Germline-derived CDR1 and CDR2 are MNHEY and SVGEGT. The CDR3: CASTLGRGQGFDYGYTF. As DNA, the CDR3 is TGTGCCAGCACTTTAGGTCGGGGACAGGGATTCGACTATGGCTACACCTTC.

The gene calls are TRBV2 and TRBJ2-3; the D gene is possibly TRBD1 (6 bases). The V end was cut by 3 bases, the J end by 2 bases, with 9 bases between. The CDR3 covers 14 residues. Germline V gene lookup returns CDR1 SNHLY and CDR2 FYNNEI. The CDR3 protein is CASSEDSLTDTQYF. CDR3 DNA sequence: TGTGCCAGCAGTGAGGACAGCCTCACAGATACGCAGTATTTT.

This clonotype showed up many times. This chain links TRBV29-1 with TRBJ1-1; D call uncertain. The CDR3 has 14 amino acids. Germline values: CDR1 SQVTM, CDR2 ANQGSEA. The V end lost 7 bases, the J end lost 5 bases, and 20 bases lay between the germline ends. CDR3 coding DNA: TGCAGCGCCGCCGTGACCCGGAGAGGGACTGAAGCTTTCTTT. It codes for CSAAVTRRGTEAFF. Full variable domain (rest looked up from reference TRBV29-1 and TRBJ1-1): SAVISQKPSRDICQRGTSLTIQCQVDSQVTMMFWYRQQPGQSLTLIATANQGSEATYESGFVIDKFPISRPNLTFSTLTVSNMSPEDSSIYLCSAAVTRRGTEAFFGQGTRLTVV.

This clonotype was detected many times. This sequence joins TRBV6-1 and TRBJ2-3, with TRBD2 as a possible D gene (6 bases). The CDR3 contains 15 residues. The V end was cut by 4 bases, the J end by 6 bases, with 17 bases between. The germline CDR1 and CDR2 sequences are MNHNS and SASEGT. CDR3 coding DNA: TGTGCCAGCAGTGGAACCGGGACTCCTGGGGATACGCAGTATTTT. This encodes CASSGTGTPGDTQYF.

This clonotype has only a few counts. The chain couples TRBV2 to TRBJ1-4; no definite D call. The CDR3 is 16 amino acids. Trimming stripped 6 bases from V and 0 bases from J, with 14 bases between. In germline, CDR1 is SNHLY, CDR2 FYNNEI. The CDR3 DNA reads as TGTGCCAGCAGCTATGGGGTGGGGTCAACTAATGAAAAACTGTTTTTT. Its translation is CASSYGVGSTNEKLFF.

Ten or more counts support this clonotype. The V call is TRBV7-8, the J call TRBJ1-6, with TRBD1 matching over 8 bases. J was trimmed by 7 bases and V by 3 bases; bases with no gene match: 5. The CDR3 contains 15 residues. Germline V gives CDR1 SGHVS, CDR2 FQNEAQ. The CDR3 coding sequence is TGTGCCAGCAGCTTGCGGACAGGGCGGAATTCACCCCTCCACTTT. Amino acids: CASSLRTGRNSPLHF.

Only a few counts were recorded for this clonotype. CDR3 loop: CAWSDLETKNIQYF. CDR3 DNA: TGTGCCTGGAGTGACTTGGAGACCAAAAACATTCAGTACTTC. This chain links TRBV30 with TRBJ2-4; D not certain. Germline V gives CDR1 GTSNPN, CDR2 SVGIG (reference sequence). The germline V and J ends were trimmed by 1 base and 2 bases, with 9 bases remaining between them. This CDR3 has 14 residues.

This clonotype appeared many times. The chain has TRBV11-2 and TRBJ2-1; TRBD1 aligns across 8 bases. The ends lost 5 bases at V and 4 bases at J; junction bases unmatched: 4. The CDR3 length is 14 residues. CDR1 and CDR2 (germline): SGHAT, FQNNGV. The chain's CDR3 is CASSKGTGYNEQFF. The CDR3, as DNA: TGTGCCAGCAGCAAAGGGACAGGTTACAATGAGCAGTTCTTC.

Many counts were recorded for this clonotype. This rearrangement joins TRBV7-2 to TRBJ2-2; 11 positions match TRBD2. The junction had 3 bases not matched to a gene; V was cut back by 5 bases and J by 4 bases. Germline CDR1 is SGHTA and CDR2 is FQGNSA. This CDR3 has 15 amino acids. The DNA for the CDR3 is TGTGCCAGCAGCATTAGCGGGAGGGGCACCGGGGAGCTGTTTTTT. Its translation: CASSISGRGTGELFF. Full variable domain (remainder filled in from reference TRBV7-2 and TRBJ2-2): GAGVSQSPSNKVTEKGKDVELRCDPISGHTALYWYRQSLGQGLEFLIYFQGNSAPDKSGLPSDRFSAERTGGSVSTLTIQRTQQEDSAVYLCASSISGRGTGELFFGEGSRLTVL.

On this clonotype: A single base separates this from a much larger clone, so it may be a read error. The chain uses TRBV7-8 and TRBJ2-1; the match to TRBD2 covers 10 bases. Germline V gene lookup returns CDR1 SGHVS and CDR2 FQNEAQ. The CDR3 spans 15 residues. Losses at the gene ends were 7 bases for V and 10 bases for J; bases not matched to a gene: 13. The CDR3 loop reads CASNSQRGGMGEQFF. The CDR3 coding sequence is TGTGCCAGCAACTCTCAGCGGGGGGGGATGGGAGAGCAGTTCTTC.

This clonotype was counted once. This chain's CDR3 is CASSPRQLAYEQYF. Written as DNA, the CDR3 is TGTGCCAGCAGCCCCAGACAACTCGCCTACGAGCAGTACTTC. The rearrangement uses TRBV7-9 and TRBJ2-7; no reliable D call. In germline, CDR1 is SEHNR, CDR2 FQNEAQ (reference sequence). V dropped 5 bases and J dropped 2 bases, with 13 bases sitting between them. CDR3 size: 14 residues.

This clonotype was counted a single time. V usage is TRBV25-1 and J usage is TRBJ2-2; either TRBD1 or TRBD2 may supply D (5 bases each). Germline V gene sequence: CDR1 MGHDK, CDR2 SYGVNS. Trimming cost V 1 base and J 2 bases, with 20 bases left between them. The CDR3 extends over 19 amino acids. CDR3 loop: CASSESRGRRVPNTGELFF. The CDR3 DNA sequence: TGTGCCAGCAGTGAATCGAGGGGCAGGCGGGTCCCAAACACCGGGGAGCTGTTTTTT. The full variable domain, in which reference TRBV25-1 and TRBJ2-2 provide the parts outside the CDR3, is EADIYQTPRYLVIGTGKKITLECSQTMGHDKMYWYQQDPGMELHLIHYSYGVNSTEKGDLSSESTVSRIRTEHFPLTLESARPSHTSQYLCASSESRGRRVPNTGELFFGEGSRLTVL.

In its sample, this clonotype was seen many times. The rearrangement links TRBV19 to TRBJ1-1, with TRBD1 as a possible D gene (6 bases). The V and J ends lost 3 bases and 1 base respectively, with 15 bases between them. This CDR3 has 16 residues. Per germline, CDR1 LNHDA and CDR2 SQIVND (reference sequence). The CDR3 DNA is TGTGCCAGTAGTATTCCGAGGGGGAAGGGGAACACTGAAGCTTTCTTT. Amino acids: CASSIPRGKGNTEAFF.

In this sample, this clonotype turned up many times. This chain uses TRBV7-2 with TRBJ2-1; 10 bases map to TRBD2. CDR1 SGHTA and CDR2 FQGNSA come from the germline V gene. The CDR3 sequence is 15 residues long. V shed 6 bases and J 7 bases; nucleotides not matched to a gene: 9. CDR3 amino acids: CASRLLAGDSNEQFF. In DNA, the CDR3 is TGTGCCAGCAGACTGCTAGCGGGGGATTCGAATGAGCAGTTCTTC.

At least ten counts were recorded for this clonotype. The genes are TRBV10-3 and TRBJ2-1, with TRBD2 identical over 13 bases. This CDR3 comprises 16 residues. Germline CDR1 and CDR2: ENHRY and SYGVKD. V was clipped by 0 bases and J by 7 bases; unmatched bases: 3. CDR3 sequence (DNA): TGTGCCATCAGTGAGTCCGGGACTAGCGGGGCTAATGAGCAGTTCTTC. This encodes CAISESGTSGANEQFF.